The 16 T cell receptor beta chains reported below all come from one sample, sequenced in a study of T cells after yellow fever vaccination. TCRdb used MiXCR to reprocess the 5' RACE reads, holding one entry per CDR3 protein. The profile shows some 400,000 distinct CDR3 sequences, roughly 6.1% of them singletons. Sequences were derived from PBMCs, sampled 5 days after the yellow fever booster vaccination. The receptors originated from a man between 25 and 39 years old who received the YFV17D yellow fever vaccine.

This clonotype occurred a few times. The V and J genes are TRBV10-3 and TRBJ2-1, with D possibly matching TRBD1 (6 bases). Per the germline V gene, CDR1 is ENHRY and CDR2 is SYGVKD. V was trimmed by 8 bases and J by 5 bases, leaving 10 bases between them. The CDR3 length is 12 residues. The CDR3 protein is CAIASGDNEQFF. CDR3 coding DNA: TGTGCCATCGCCTCAGGGGACAATGAGCAGTTCTTC.

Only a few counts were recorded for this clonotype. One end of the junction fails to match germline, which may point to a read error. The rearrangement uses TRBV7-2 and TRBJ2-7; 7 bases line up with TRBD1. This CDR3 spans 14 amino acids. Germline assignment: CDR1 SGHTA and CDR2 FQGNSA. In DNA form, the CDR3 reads TGTGCCAGCAGTTCCGAGTACCTTGACAGGGCCCTCGACTTC. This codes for CASSSEYLDRALDF.

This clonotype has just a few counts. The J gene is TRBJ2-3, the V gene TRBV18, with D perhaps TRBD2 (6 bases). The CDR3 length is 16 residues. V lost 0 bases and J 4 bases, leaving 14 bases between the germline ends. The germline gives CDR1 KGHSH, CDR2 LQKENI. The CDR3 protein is CASSPPWDSRADTQYF. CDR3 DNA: TGTGCCAGCTCACCACCCTGGGACTCCAGAGCAGATACGCAGTATTTT.

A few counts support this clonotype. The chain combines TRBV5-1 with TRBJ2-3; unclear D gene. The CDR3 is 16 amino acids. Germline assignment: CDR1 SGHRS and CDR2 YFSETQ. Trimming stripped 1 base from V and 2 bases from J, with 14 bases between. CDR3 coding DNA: TGCGCCAGCAGCTTGTTGAGTGCGACCACCACAGATACGCAGTATTTT. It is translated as CASSLLSATTTDTQYF.

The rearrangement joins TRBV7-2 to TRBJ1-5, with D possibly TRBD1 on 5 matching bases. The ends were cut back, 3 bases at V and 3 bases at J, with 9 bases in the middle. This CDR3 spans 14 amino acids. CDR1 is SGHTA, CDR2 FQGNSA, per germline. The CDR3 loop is CASSFQGVNQPQHF. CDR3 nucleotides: TGTGCCAGCAGCTTTCAAGGGGTCAATCAGCCCCAGCATTTT.

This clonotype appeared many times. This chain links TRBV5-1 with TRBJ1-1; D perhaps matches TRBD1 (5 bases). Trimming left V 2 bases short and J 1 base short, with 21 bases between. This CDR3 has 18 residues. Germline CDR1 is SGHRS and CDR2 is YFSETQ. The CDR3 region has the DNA TGCGCCAGCAGCTTTGAAATGGGGCAGGGCGGAGGGAACACTGAAGCTTTCTTT. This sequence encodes CASSFEMGQGGGNTEAFF.

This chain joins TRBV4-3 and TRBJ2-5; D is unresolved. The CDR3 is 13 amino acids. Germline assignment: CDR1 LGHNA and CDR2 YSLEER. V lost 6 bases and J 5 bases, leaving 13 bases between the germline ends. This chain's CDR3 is CASSGRPAETQYF. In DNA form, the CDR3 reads TGCGCCAGCAGTGGCCGACCGGCGGAGACCCAGTACTTC.

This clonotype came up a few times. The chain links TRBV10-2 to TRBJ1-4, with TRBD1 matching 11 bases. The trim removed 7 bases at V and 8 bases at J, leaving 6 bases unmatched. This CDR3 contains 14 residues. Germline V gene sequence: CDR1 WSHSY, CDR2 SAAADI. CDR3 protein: CASNLGTGGEKLFF. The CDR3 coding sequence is TGCGCCAGCAACCTAGGGACAGGGGGAGAAAAACTGTTTTTT.

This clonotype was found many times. The CDR3 nucleotides read TGCAGTGCTCGACAAGAGACCCAGTACTTC. Translation gives CSARQETQYF. V is TRBV20-1 and J is TRBJ2-5; unclear D gene. Trimming pared 5 bases from V and 2 bases from J, leaving 3 bases between. The CDR3 covers 10 residues. CDR1 is DFQATT, CDR2 SNEGSKA, per germline (reference sequence).

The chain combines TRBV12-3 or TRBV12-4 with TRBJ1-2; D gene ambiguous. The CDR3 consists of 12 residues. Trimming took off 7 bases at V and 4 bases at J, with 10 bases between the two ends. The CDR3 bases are TGTGCCAGCACCCCGGGGTCCTATGGCTACACCTTC. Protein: CASTPGSYGYTF.

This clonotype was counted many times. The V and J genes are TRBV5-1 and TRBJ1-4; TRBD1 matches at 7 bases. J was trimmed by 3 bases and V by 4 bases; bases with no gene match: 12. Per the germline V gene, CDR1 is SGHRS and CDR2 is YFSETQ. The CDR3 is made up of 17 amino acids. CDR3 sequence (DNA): TGCGCCAGCAGCCCTGGGACAGCCGGATCCTCTAATGAAAAACTGTTTTTT. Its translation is CASSPGTAGSSNEKLFF.

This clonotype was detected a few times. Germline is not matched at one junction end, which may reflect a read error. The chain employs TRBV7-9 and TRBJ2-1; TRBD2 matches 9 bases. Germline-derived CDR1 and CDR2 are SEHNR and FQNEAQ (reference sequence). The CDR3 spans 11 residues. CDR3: CASSNSVAGVF. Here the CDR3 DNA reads TGTGCCAGCAGCAACTCAGTAGCGGGGGTCTTC.

The CDR3 region is CASSPARDRVATEAFF. The CDR3 nucleotides read TGTGCCAGCTCACCGGCCCGGGACAGGGTCGCCACTGAAGCTTTCTTT. The V gene is TRBV18, the J gene TRBJ1-1, with 9 bases aligning to TRBD1. Per germline, CDR1 KGHSH and CDR2 LQKENI. The V segment lost 3 bases and the J segment 4 bases; nucleotides outside the gene matches: 9. The CDR3 has 16 amino acids.

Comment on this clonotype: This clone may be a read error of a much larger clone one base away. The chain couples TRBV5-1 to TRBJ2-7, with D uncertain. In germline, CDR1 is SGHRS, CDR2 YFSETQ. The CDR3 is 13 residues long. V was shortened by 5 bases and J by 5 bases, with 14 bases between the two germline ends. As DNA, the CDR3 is TGCGCCAGCAGGACATGGGTGTCTGACGAGCAGTACTTC. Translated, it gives CASRTWVSDEQYF. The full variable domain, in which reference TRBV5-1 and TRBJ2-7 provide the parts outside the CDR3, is KAGVTQTPRYLIKTRGQQVTLSCSPISGHRSVSWYQQTPGQGLQFLFEYFSETQRNKGNFPGRFSGRQFSNSRSEMNVSTLELGDSALYLCASRTWVSDEQYFGPGTRLTVT.

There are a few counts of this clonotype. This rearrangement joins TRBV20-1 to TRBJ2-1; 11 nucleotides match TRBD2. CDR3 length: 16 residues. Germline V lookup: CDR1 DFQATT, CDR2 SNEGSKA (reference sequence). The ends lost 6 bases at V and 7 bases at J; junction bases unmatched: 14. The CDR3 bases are TGCAGTGCCCACCGACTAGCGGGAATGAGCCTAAATGAGCAGTTCTTC. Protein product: CSAHRLAGMSLNEQFF.

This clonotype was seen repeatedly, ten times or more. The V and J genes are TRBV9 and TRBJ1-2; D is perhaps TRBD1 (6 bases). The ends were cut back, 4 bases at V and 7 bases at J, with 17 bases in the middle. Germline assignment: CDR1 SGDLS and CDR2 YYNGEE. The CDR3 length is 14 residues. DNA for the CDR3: TGTGCCAGCAGCTCCCCGGGGGGGCGGGGTGGCTACACCTTC. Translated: CASSSPGGRGGYTF.